A selection of T cell receptor beta chains follows, all from one sample in a study of T cell repertoires in cytomegalovirus infection. These receptors are not linked to any known antigen. MiXCR, applied by TCRdb to the reads, yields one record per CDR3 protein. This table holds about 830,000 distinct CDR3 sequences, approximately 30% found once. Source: cultured CD8+ T cells from PBMCs, taken from culture after CMV antigen stimulation. Receptors originate from a human donor in good health (CMV status not recorded). Some clones in this sample may be carry-over from other donors' samples. Both conserved end residues are part of each CDR3. A D gene is named only where the DNA matches it firmly. The listing skips clone size in some rows; elsewhere it reads once, few, many or a size class.

cdr3_nt: TGTGCCAGCAGCTACGACAGCCCTACTTTTGGCTACACCTTC
cdr3_aa: CASSYDSPTFGYTF
d_call: .
j_call: TRBJ1-2
v_call: TRBV7-9
clone_size: .

cdr3_nt: TGTGCCAGCAGTTTAGCGGAAGAGACCCAGTACTTC
cdr3_aa: CASSLAEETQYF
d_call: .
j_call: TRBJ2-5
v_call: TRBV5-4
clone_size: many

cdr3_nt: TGTGCCAGCAGTGAAGCGGGGTGGACTGAAGCTTTCTTT
cdr3_aa: CASSEAGWTEAFF
d_call: .
j_call: TRBJ1-1
v_call: TRBV25-1
clone_size: many

cdr3_nt: TGCAGCGTGACAACAGGGGGAACCCAAGAGACCCAGTACTTC
cdr3_aa: CSVTTGGTQETQYF
d_call: TRBD1
j_call: TRBJ2-5
v_call: TRBV29-1
clone_size: .

cdr3_nt: TGTGCCAGCAGTTACGACAGGGCGACTGGGAAACTGTTTTTT
cdr3_aa: CASSYDRATGKLFF
d_call: TRBD1
j_call: TRBJ1-4
v_call: TRBV6-5
clone_size: many

cdr3_nt: TGCGCCAGCAGTTCCCCCGGGACAGTTACAATGGAGCAGTTCTTC
cdr3_aa: CASSSPGTVTMEQFF
d_call: TRBD1
j_call: TRBJ2-1
v_call: TRBV4-3
clone_size: few

cdr3_nt: TGTGCCAGCAGCCAAGACATGGGGGGCACCGGGGAGCTGTTTTTT
cdr3_aa: CASSQDMGGTGELFF
d_call: .
j_call: TRBJ2-2
v_call: TRBV14
clone_size: .

cdr3_nt: TGTGCCAGCAGCGTCTCTGGGGGCTATGGCTACACCTTC
cdr3_aa: CASSVSGGYGYTF
d_call: .
j_call: TRBJ1-2
v_call: TRBV9
clone_size: few

cdr3_nt: TGTGCCAGCAGTTTTTGGTTAGCGGGGGGGTCCACAGATACGCAGTATTTT
cdr3_aa: CASSFWLAGGSTDTQYF
d_call: TRBD2
j_call: TRBJ2-3
v_call: TRBV12-3/TRBV12-4
clone_size: few

cdr3_nt: TGCGCCAGCAGACCTGGCGGGGGGACCCTTGAGGGTAACACCGGGGAGCTGTTTTTT
cdr3_aa: CASRPGGGTLEGNTGELFF
d_call: TRBD2
j_call: TRBJ2-2
v_call: TRBV10-2
clone_size: .

cdr3_nt: TGCGCCAGCAGCCAAGATTCCTTCCTTGAAGCTTTCTTT
cdr3_aa: CASSQDSFLEAFF
d_call: .
j_call: TRBJ1-1
v_call: TRBV4-3
clone_size: few

cdr3_nt: TGTGCCAGCAGCCCCGTGGCGGGGAACGGAGCCTATAATTCACCCCTCCACTTT
cdr3_aa: CASSPVAGNGAYNSPLHF
d_call: .
j_call: TRBJ1-6
v_call: TRBV28
clone_size: few

cdr3_nt: TGTGCCAGCAGCTTAGACGACACAGATACGCAGTATTTT
cdr3_aa: CASSLDDTDTQYF
d_call: .
j_call: TRBJ2-3
v_call: TRBV7-6
clone_size: many

cdr3_nt: TGTGCCAGCAGTCCGGGCTCAGGGACCTTCTATGGCTACACCTTC
cdr3_aa: CASSPGSGTFYGYTF
d_call: .
j_call: TRBJ1-2
v_call: TRBV5-6
clone_size: once

cdr3_nt: TGTGCCAGCAACCCCCCAGGGGGGACCGACACTGAAGCTTTCTTT
cdr3_aa: CASNPPGGTDTEAFF
d_call: TRBD1
j_call: TRBJ1-1
v_call: TRBV7-9
clone_size: .

cdr3_nt: TGTGCCAGCAGCTTAAGCCAGCCAGCCTACGAGCAGTACTTC
cdr3_aa: CASSLSQPAYEQYF
d_call: .
j_call: TRBJ2-7
v_call: TRBV7-6
clone_size: few

cdr3_nt: TGTGCCAGCAGTTTCTTTATGAACACCGGGGAGCTGTTTTTT
cdr3_aa: CASSFFMNTGELFF
d_call: .
j_call: TRBJ2-2
v_call: TRBV27
clone_size: .

cdr3_nt: TGTGCCAGCGGTTTGACAGAAGAGACCCAGTACTTC
cdr3_aa: CASGLTEETQYF
d_call: .
j_call: TRBJ2-5
v_call: TRBV7-9
clone_size: .

cdr3_nt: TGTGCCAGCAGGGGGACTAGCTCCGAGACCCAGTACTTC
cdr3_aa: CASRGTSSETQYF
d_call: TRBD2
j_call: TRBJ2-5
v_call: TRBV12-3/TRBV12-4
clone_size: .

cdr3_nt: TGTGCCAGCAGCCTAAAGATAGGGGGCGTTAAGGGCTACACCTTC
cdr3_aa: CASSLKIGGVKGYTF
d_call: TRBD1
j_call: TRBJ1-2
v_call: TRBV12-3/TRBV12-4
clone_size: .